The 5 T cell receptor beta chains below were found in one sample sequenced in a study of shared clonotypes between healthy human individuals. The table came from immunoSEQ multiplex PCR; TCRdb's copy has only in-frame clones and leaves some out. In the table there are 450,000 to 500,000 clones, 76% of which are singletons. Sequencing was done on a sample of PBMCs. These receptors came from a woman between 35 and 50 years old in good health. Some clones in this sample may be carry-over from other donors' samples.

This clone was seen more than once but under ten times. The rearrangement uses TRBV19 and TRBJ2-7; TRBD1 matches 9 bases. The trim removed 2 bases at V and 6 bases at J, leaving 5 bases unmatched. The CDR3 runs to 14 residues. Germline CDR1 reads LNHDA; CDR2 reads SQIVND (reference sequence). The CDR3 reads CASSIKSDRGEQYF. The CDR3 DNA is TGTGCCAGTAGTATAAAGTCGGACAGGGGCGAGCAGTACTTC.

In this sample, this clone turned up once. The chain has TRBV19 and TRBJ2-3; the D gene is possibly TRBD1 (5 bases). The CDR3 has 14 amino acids. Per the germline V gene, CDR1 is LNHDA and CDR2 is SQIVND (reference sequence). V was shortened by 6 bases and J by 0 bases, with 10 bases between the two germline ends. The DNA of the CDR3 is TGTGCCAGTAGATCGCGACAGAGCACAGATACGCAGTATTTT. Translation: CASRSRQSTDTQYF.

In this sample, this clone turned up many times. This chain joins TRBV7-9 and TRBJ2-4; 12 bases are a match to TRBD2. The CDR3 runs to 15 residues. V shed 11 bases and J 0 bases; nucleotides not matched to a gene: 5. The germline CDR1 and CDR2 sequences are SEHNR and FQNEAQ (reference sequence). The chain's CDR3 is CAVAGLAGAKNIQYF. As DNA, the CDR3 is TGTGCCGTCGCGGGACTAGCGGGAGCCAAAAACATTCAGTACTTC.

The V gene is TRBV19, the J gene TRBJ2-7, with TRBD2 identical over 8 bases. This CDR3 comprises 14 residues. CDR1 and CDR2 (germline): LNHDA, SQIVND (reference sequence). The junction had 14 bases not matched to a gene; V was cut back by 10 bases and J by 6 bases. The CDR3 loop reads CATQIAGGKAEQYF. The CDR3 nucleotides read TGTGCCACCCAAATCGCGGGGGGCAAAGCCGAGCAGTACTTC.

The J gene is TRBJ1-2, the V gene TRBV7-2; D call uncertain. Germline assignment: CDR1 SGHTA and CDR2 FQGNSA. The germline V and J ends were trimmed by 1 base and 0 bases, with 12 bases remaining between them. This CDR3 contains 16 residues. The CDR3 DNA is TGTGCCAGCAGCTTAGGGAGTGGGAGTTCTAACTATGGCTACACCTTC. Translated: CASSLGSGSSNYGYTF.